This paragraph covers one TCR beta chain sequence. Its antigen is unknown. Naive CD8 populations comprised CD45RO-negative cells positively selected for CCR7, excluding terminally differentiated effector memory CD45RA+ cells. The DNA input per sorted-subset replicate PCR was about 220 ng, corresponding to 25,000 to 30,000 T cell genomes. Produced via immunoSEQ multiplex PCR; TCRdb's table is partial and in-frame only. The top ten clones hold around 1.1% of a sample with over 2 million clones, 85% to 95% of them seen once. The data were taken from a study of shared clonotypes between healthy human individuals. Findings and caveats of the study: Tissues were not sampled, only blood, and their repertoires likely differ. The study found roughly 5% of naive CD4 clonotypes shared across four donors. A reduction in generation probabilities was seen for non-shared clonotypes relative to those shared by all four donors.

V was cut by 2 bases and J by 0 bases, with 14 bases left in between. CDR1 is SEHNR and CDR2 is FQNEAQ in the germline V gene (reference sequence). This CDR3 is built from 17 residues. The receptor was derived from a young man in good health. This chain uses TRBV7-9 with TRBJ1-3, with D maybe TRBD1 (5 bases). Sequences were obtained from naive CD8+ T cells sorted from blood. The CDR3 DNA reads TGTGCCAGCAGCTTAACGGCAGGGAGGCTCTCTGGAAACACCATATATTTT. Protein sequence: CASSLTAGRLSGNTIYF.